Detailed here is one T cell receptor beta chain. Its antigen is not identified. Measured with immunoSEQ multiplex PCR; TCRdb has only the in-frame clones, and not every one. The data contain 120,000 or so clones, 85% to 95% of them singletons. These data originate in a study of T cell responses to AZD1222 COVID-19 vaccine. CDR1 and CDR2 (germline): WNHNN, SYGVQD (reference sequence). The CDR3 is 16 amino acids. V was pared by 3 bases and J by 1 base, with 7 bases of the junction left unmatched. The study's findings and limits: Possibly, clonal diversity was underestimated; donors were largely white British and included more females. There were repertoire samples only from the period after the peak T cell response.

The sequence derives from an adult in good health. The chain links TRBV10-1 to TRBJ1-1, with TRBD1 matching 8 bases. Sequencing was performed on peripheral blood, taken on day 0 of AZD1222 vaccination. The chain's CDR3 is CASSDQGAPTNTEAFF. CDR3 bases: TGCGCCAGCAGTGACCAGGGGGCACCAACGAACACTGAAGCTTTCTTT.